A selection of T cell receptor beta chains follows, all from one sample in a study of cytotoxic CD8 clonotypes in ibrutinib-treated CLL. Sequenced by immunoSEQ multiplex PCR; TCRdb stores in-frame clones only, minus some. The sample has about 150,000 clones; around three quarters are singletons. The specimen was PBMCs, collected after 12 months of ibrutinib treatment. These receptors came from a human donor with chronic lymphocytic leukemia. The CDR3 runs from the conserved cysteine through the conserved F or W. A D gene is named only where the DNA matches it firmly. Expanded clones are given a class, and other clones once, few, many or no size at all.

D gene: TRBD1
V gene: TRBV5-1
J gene: TRBJ1-1
clone size: NA
CDR3 DNA: TGCGCCAGCAGCCGGGACAGGGATGGCATCACTGAAGCTTTCTTT
CDR3 protein: CASSRDRDGITEAFF

D gene: NA
V gene: TRBV9
J gene: TRBJ2-1
clone size: NA
CDR3 DNA: TGTGCCAGCAGCCTACTAGGGGAATCGAACAATGAGCAGTTCTTC
CDR3 protein: CASSLLGESNNEQFF

D gene: NA
V gene: TRBV4-3
J gene: TRBJ2-7
clone size: NA
CDR3 DNA: TGCGCCAGCAGCCAAGGGAGTCGGGGAGCCTCCTACGAGCAGTACTTC
CDR3 protein: CASSQGSRGASYEQYF

D gene: NA
V gene: TRBV6-6
J gene: TRBJ2-1
clone size: NA
CDR3 DNA: TGTGCCAGCAGTTACGGGGTAAGCTCCTACAATGAGCAGTTCTTC
CDR3 protein: CASSYGVSSYNEQFF

D gene: TRBD2
V gene: TRBV19
J gene: TRBJ2-2
clone size: NA
CDR3 DNA: TGTGCCAGTACCCTAGCGGGAAACACCGGGGAGCTGTTTTTT
CDR3 protein: CASTLAGNTGELFF

D gene: TRBD2
V gene: TRBV19
J gene: TRBJ2-5
clone size: NA
CDR3 DNA: TGTGCCAGTAGTATCGGTGTTGCGGGAGCTTCTCAAGAGACCCAGTACTTC
CDR3 protein: CASSIGVAGASQETQYF

D gene: TRBD1
V gene: TRBV7-8
J gene: TRBJ1-1
clone size: NA
CDR3 DNA: TGTGCCAGCAGCTTAGTTAGCTTCCGGGACAGCAGAAGGAACACTGAAGCTTTCTTT
CDR3 protein: CASSLVSFRDSRRNTEAFF

D gene: NA
V gene: TRBV6-4
J gene: TRBJ2-7
clone size: NA
CDR3 DNA: TGTGCCAGCAGTGACTCGAGTCGGGGGTTCGGGACGGGAAACTACGAGCAGTACTTC
CDR3 protein: CASSDSSRGFGTGNYEQYF

D gene: NA
V gene: TRBV5-1
J gene: TRBJ2-7
clone size: NA
CDR3 DNA: TGCGCCAGCAGCCCGAGCGGAACCTACGAGCAGTACTTC
CDR3 protein: CASSPSGTYEQYF

D gene: NA
V gene: TRBV4-2
J gene: TRBJ1-1
clone size: NA
CDR3 DNA: TGTGCCAGCAGCTTAGATCCCGGGTTTCGGGCTGAAGCTTTCTTT
CDR3 protein: CASSLDPGFRAEAFF

D gene: NA
V gene: TRBV7-2
J gene: TRBJ1-2
clone size: once
CDR3 DNA: TGTGCCAGCAGCTTCTTGGTAATCGACAGCTACTATGGCTACACCTTC
CDR3 protein: CASSFLVIDSYYGYTF

D gene: NA
V gene: TRBV4-3
J gene: TRBJ2-1
clone size: NA
CDR3 DNA: TGCGCCAGCAGCCTACCGTCGGCGGAAAGATCGGAGCAGTTCTTC
CDR3 protein: CASSLPSAERSEQFF

D gene: NA
V gene: TRBV7-2
J gene: TRBJ2-7
clone size: once
CDR3 DNA: TGTGCCAGCAGCTTAAGCGTACAGGGACCCCTCTCCTACGAGCAGTACTTC
CDR3 protein: CASSLSVQGPLSYEQYF

D gene: NA
V gene: TRBV2
J gene: TRBJ2-5
clone size: NA
CDR3 DNA: TGTGCCAGCAGGTCGGGTGGATATACCGAGACCCAGTACTTC
CDR3 protein: CASRSGGYTETQYF

D gene: NA
V gene: TRBV2
J gene: TRBJ1-3
clone size: few
CDR3 DNA: TGTGCCAGCAGTGGACAATTACCGGGAAACACCATATATTTT
CDR3 protein: CASSGQLPGNTIYF

D gene: NA
V gene: TRBV27
J gene: TRBJ1-6
clone size: NA
CDR3 DNA: TGTGCCAGCAGCCAGGCGAGGTCACCCCTCCACTTT
CDR3 protein: CASSQARSPLHF

D gene: TRBD2
V gene: TRBV29-1
J gene: TRBJ2-1
clone size: NA
CDR3 DNA: TGCAGCGTAGGGACTAGCGGAAATGAGCAGTTCTTC
CDR3 protein: CSVGTSGNEQFF

D gene: NA
V gene: TRBV18
J gene: TRBJ1-1
clone size: NA
CDR3 DNA: TGTGCCAGCTCACCAGAGCAGGTGTGGGGCACTGAAGCTTTCTTT
CDR3 protein: CASSPEQVWGTEAFF

D gene: TRBD2
V gene: TRBV18
J gene: TRBJ2-1
clone size: once
CDR3 DNA: TGTGCCAGCTCACTTGGGACTAGCGGGAATGAGCAGTTCTTC
CDR3 protein: CASSLGTSGNEQFF

D gene: NA
V gene: TRBV5-6
J gene: TRBJ1-2
clone size: NA
CDR3 DNA: TGTGCCAGCAGCGACAGTTCAGGGGTCTATGGCTACACCTTC
CDR3 protein: CASSDSSGVYGYTF

D gene: TRBD2
V gene: TRBV9
J gene: TRBJ2-7
clone size: NA
CDR3 DNA: TGTGCCAGCAGCGTAACTCCCGTGCTAGCGGACGAGCAGTACTTC
CDR3 protein: CASSVTPVLADEQYF

D gene: NA
V gene: TRBV7-2
J gene: TRBJ2-7
clone size: NA
CDR3 DNA: TGTGCCAGCAGCGCCGGGTCGCTCGAGCAGTACTTC
CDR3 protein: CASSAGSLEQYF

D gene: NA
V gene: TRBV4-2
J gene: TRBJ2-7
clone size: NA
CDR3 DNA: TGTGCCAGCAGCCAAGGCGGACTGGCAGCCTACGAGCAGTACTTC
CDR3 protein: CASSQGGLAAYEQYF

D gene: NA
V gene: TRBV9
J gene: TRBJ2-2
clone size: NA
CDR3 DNA: TGTGCCAGCAGCGTAACCTCGAACACCGGGGAGCTGTTTTTT
CDR3 protein: CASSVTSNTGELFF

D gene: NA
V gene: TRBV2
J gene: TRBJ1-5
clone size: few
CDR3 DNA: TGTGCCAGCAGTGAAGAGGGGATCGGTAGCAATCAGCCCCAGCATTTT
CDR3 protein: CASSEEGIGSNQPQHF

D gene: NA
V gene: TRBV28
J gene: TRBJ2-7
clone size: NA
CDR3 DNA: TGTGCCAGCAGTTTAGTATCGGCTAGGCAGTACTTC
CDR3 protein: CASSLVSARQYF

D gene: TRBD2
V gene: TRBV19
J gene: TRBJ2-3
clone size: NA
CDR3 DNA: TGTGCCAGTAGGAGACTAGCTTCGGGCACAGATACGCAGTATTTT
CDR3 protein: CASRRLASGTDTQYF

D gene: NA
V gene: TRBV19
J gene: TRBJ2-1
clone size: NA
CDR3 DNA: TGTGCCAGTAGTACCGGACAGTACAATGAGCAGTTCTTC
CDR3 protein: CASSTGQYNEQFF

D gene: TRBD1
V gene: TRBV5-1
J gene: TRBJ2-3
clone size: NA
CDR3 DNA: TGCGCCAGCAGCAGGGGGATCTTTGGACAGGGATATGATACGCAGTATTTT
CDR3 protein: CASSRGIFGQGYDTQYF

D gene: NA
V gene: TRBV15
J gene: TRBJ1-1
clone size: NA
CDR3 DNA: TGTGCCACCAGCAGAGGACAGCCGAACACTGAAGCTTTCTTT
CDR3 protein: CATSRGQPNTEAFF

D gene: NA
V gene: TRBV5-1
J gene: TRBJ1-1
clone size: NA
CDR3 DNA: TGCGCCAGCAGCTCAGAGATGAACACTGAAGCTTTCTTT
CDR3 protein: CASSSEMNTEAFF

D gene: NA
V gene: TRBV6-1
J gene: TRBJ2-7
clone size: NA
CDR3 DNA: TGTGCCAGCAGGGAGGCTGCAACCTACGAGCAGTACTTC
CDR3 protein: CASREAATYEQYF

D gene: NA
V gene: TRBV19
J gene: TRBJ2-2
clone size: NA
CDR3 DNA: TGTGCCAGTAGTATGGGGGTAAACACCGGGGAGCTGTTTTTT
CDR3 protein: CASSMGVNTGELFF

D gene: NA
V gene: TRBV5-1
J gene: TRBJ2-3
clone size: NA
CDR3 DNA: TGCGCCAGCAGCTTGGAAATCCGGGTCCGGGGCACAGATACGCAGTATTTT
CDR3 protein: CASSLEIRVRGTDTQYF

D gene: NA
V gene: TRBV14
J gene: TRBJ2-7
clone size: NA
CDR3 DNA: TGTGCCAGCTCCTGGGGCTCCTACGAGCAGTACTTC
CDR3 protein: CASSWGSYEQYF

D gene: NA
V gene: TRBV5-6
J gene: TRBJ1-5
clone size: NA
CDR3 DNA: TGTGCCAGCAGCTTTGGGGGGTTAAGCAATCAGCCCCAGCATTTT
CDR3 protein: CASSFGGLSNQPQHF

D gene: NA
V gene: TRBV7-9
J gene: TRBJ2-7
clone size: NA
CDR3 DNA: TGTGCCAGCAGCTTACCTTCAGCGGAGCCCTCCTACGAGCAGTACTTC
CDR3 protein: CASSLPSAEPSYEQYF

D gene: TRBD2
V gene: TRBV14
J gene: TRBJ2-3
clone size: NA
CDR3 DNA: TGTGCCAGCAGCCCTCGGATAGCGGGAGACTACACAGATACGCAGTATTTT
CDR3 protein: CASSPRIAGDYTDTQYF

D gene: NA
V gene: TRBV7-9
J gene: TRBJ2-4
clone size: few
CDR3 DNA: TGTGCCAGCAGCGCCAGACTGGACATTCAGTACTTC
CDR3 protein: CASSARLDIQYF

D gene: NA
V gene: TRBV19
J gene: TRBJ1-2
clone size: NA
CDR3 DNA: TGTGCCAGTACTCAGACAGCTAACTATGGCTACACCTTC
CDR3 protein: CASTQTANYGYTF

D gene: NA
V gene: TRBV7-9
J gene: TRBJ2-5
clone size: NA
CDR3 DNA: TGTGCCAGCACTGGCGGGGGACAGGTACAAGAGACCCAGTACTTC
CDR3 protein: CASTGGGQVQETQYF

D gene: TRBD1
V gene: TRBV28
J gene: TRBJ2-1
clone size: NA
CDR3 DNA: TGTGCCAGCAGGCAGCCGGGACAGAGCTCCTACAATGAGCAGTTCTTC
CDR3 protein: CASRQPGQSSYNEQFF

D gene: NA
V gene: TRBV4-1
J gene: TRBJ1-1
clone size: NA
CDR3 DNA: TGCGCCAGCAGCCGAGGACATGTGAACACTGAAGCTTTCTTT
CDR3 protein: CASSRGHVNTEAFF

D gene: TRBD2
V gene: TRBV5-1
J gene: TRBJ2-4
clone size: NA
CDR3 DNA: TGCGCCAGCAGCTTCCTGGGACTAGCGGGAGTAGACATTCAGTACTTC
CDR3 protein: CASSFLGLAGVDIQYF

D gene: TRBD2
V gene: TRBV4-1
J gene: TRBJ2-7
clone size: NA
CDR3 DNA: TGCGCCAGCAGCCACCACCCCCCCAGCGGGAGATTTGGCGAGCAGTACTTC
CDR3 protein: CASSHHPPSGRFGEQYF

D gene: NA
V gene: TRBV19
J gene: TRBJ2-3
clone size: NA
CDR3 DNA: TGTGCCAGTAGTATCTTGGCGGGCACAGATACGCAGTATTTT
CDR3 protein: CASSILAGTDTQYF

D gene: NA
V gene: TRBV29-1
J gene: TRBJ2-1
clone size: once
CDR3 DNA: TGCAGCGTAAAGTCGGTCTCCAATGAGCAGTTCTTC
CDR3 protein: CSVKSVSNEQFF

D gene: NA
V gene: TRBV15
J gene: TRBJ1-1
clone size: NA
CDR3 DNA: TGTGCCACCAGCAGAGCGACCCGGAGGGGCACTGAAGCTTTCTTT
CDR3 protein: CATSRATRRGTEAFF

D gene: NA
V gene: TRBV6-5
J gene: TRBJ2-3
clone size: NA
CDR3 DNA: TGTGCCAGCAACCAATTTAGCGGCACAGATACGCAGTATTTT
CDR3 protein: CASNQFSGTDTQYF

D gene: TRBD1
V gene: TRBV30
J gene: TRBJ1-4
clone size: NA
CDR3 DNA: TGTGCCTGGAGTGTAGGACAGGCAAATGAAAAACTGTTTTTT
CDR3 protein: CAWSVGQANEKLFF

D gene: NA
V gene: TRBV20-1
J gene: TRBJ2-7
clone size: NA
CDR3 DNA: TGCAGTGCTAGAGTGTTCTACGAGCAGTACTTC
CDR3 protein: CSARVFYEQYF

D gene: TRBD1
V gene: TRBV5-6
J gene: TRBJ1-1
clone size: NA
CDR3 DNA: TGTGCCAGCAGCCCTCGACGGGACAGGGGATCCGTCGGCACTGAAGCTTTCTTT
CDR3 protein: CASSPRRDRGSVGTEAFF

D gene: NA
V gene: TRBV14
J gene: TRBJ2-1
clone size: NA
CDR3 DNA: TGTGCCAGCAGCTATTACAATGAGCAGTTCTTC
CDR3 protein: CASSYYNEQFF

D gene: TRBD2
V gene: TRBV7-8
J gene: TRBJ2-4
clone size: NA
CDR3 DNA: TGTGCCAGCAGCTCCTTTAGCGGGGAGAGAGCCAAAAACATTCAGTACTTC
CDR3 protein: CASSSFSGERAKNIQYF

D gene: NA
V gene: TRBV5-6
J gene: TRBJ2-1
clone size: NA
CDR3 DNA: TGTGCCAGCAGCTTGGGAGGCGCCGGATTCGGCGGTGAGCAGTTCTTC
CDR3 protein: CASSLGGAGFGGEQFF

D gene: NA
V gene: TRBV9
J gene: TRBJ1-1
clone size: NA
CDR3 DNA: TGTGCCAGCAGCGTAGTCGGGCGGGGGGCTTTCTTT
CDR3 protein: CASSVVGRGAFF

D gene: NA
V gene: TRBV18
J gene: TRBJ2-5
clone size: NA
CDR3 DNA: TGTGCCAGCTCACCTGCTCAAAGGGCGGAGACCCAGTACTTC
CDR3 protein: CASSPAQRAETQYF

D gene: NA
V gene: TRBV9
J gene: TRBJ2-2
clone size: NA
CDR3 DNA: TGTGCCAGCAGCGCCAGACTAGGCACCGGGGAGCTGTTTTTT
CDR3 protein: CASSARLGTGELFF

D gene: NA
V gene: TRBV7-9
J gene: TRBJ2-7
clone size: NA
CDR3 DNA: TGTGCCAGCATCTCCACTACGCGTCGGGAGCAGTACTTC
CDR3 protein: CASISTTRREQYF

D gene: TRBD1
V gene: TRBV5-1
J gene: TRBJ2-7
clone size: NA
CDR3 DNA: TGCGCCAGCAGCCGATCGGACAGGGCAGAGATCGAGCAGTACTTC
CDR3 protein: CASSRSDRAEIEQYF